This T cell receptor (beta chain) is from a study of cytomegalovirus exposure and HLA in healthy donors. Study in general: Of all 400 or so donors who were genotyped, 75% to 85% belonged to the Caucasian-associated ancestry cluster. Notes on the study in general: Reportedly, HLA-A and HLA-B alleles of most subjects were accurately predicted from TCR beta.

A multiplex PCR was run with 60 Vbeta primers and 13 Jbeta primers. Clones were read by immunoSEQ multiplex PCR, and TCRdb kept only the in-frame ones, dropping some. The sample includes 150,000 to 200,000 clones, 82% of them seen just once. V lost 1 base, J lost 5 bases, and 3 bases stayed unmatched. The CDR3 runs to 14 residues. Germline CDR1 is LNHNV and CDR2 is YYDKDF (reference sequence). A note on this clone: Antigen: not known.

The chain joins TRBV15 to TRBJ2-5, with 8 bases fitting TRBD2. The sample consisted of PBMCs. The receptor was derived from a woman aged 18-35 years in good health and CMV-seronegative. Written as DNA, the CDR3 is TGTGCCACCAGCAGAGTGGGGACTAGGGAGACCCAGTACTTC. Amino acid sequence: CATSRVGTRETQYF. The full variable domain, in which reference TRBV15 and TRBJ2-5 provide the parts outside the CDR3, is DAMVIQNPRYQVTQFGKPVTLSCSQTLNHNVMYWYQQKSSQAPKLLFHYYDKDFNNEADTPDNFQSRRPNTSFCFLDIRSPGLGDTAMYLCATSRVGTRETQYFGPGTRLLVL.